The rows below give T cell receptor beta chains drawn from one sample of a study of Ad26.COV2.S vaccination and SARS-CoV-2 variants. The assay was immunoSEQ multiplex PCR, and TCRdb's table has in-frame clones only and misses some. Counted here are some 480,000 clones, roughly nine tenths occurring once; the ten biggest clones make up around 13%. The sequencing here drew on peripheral blood, taken in a trial of Ad26.COV2.S vaccine versus placebo. Every receptor here comes from a person between 18 and 60 years old who received the Ad26.COV2.S COVID-19 vaccine or a placebo. Each CDR3 is given with its conserved first and last residue. D genes are given only for firm matches. Some rows mark clone size as missing; the rest say once, few, many or name a class of expanded clone.

TRBV9	TRBJ2-1	.	.	TGTGCCAGCAGCGCCAGTAAAGAGCAGTTCTTC	CASSASKEQFF
TRBV25-1	TRBJ2-1	.	TRBD2	TGTGCCAGCAGACCCTTGGGACTAGACAACAATGAGCAGTTCTTC	CASRPLGLDNNEQFF
TRBV10-3	TRBJ2-2	.	.	TGTGCCATCCCAGGGAACACCGGGGAGCTGTTTTTT	CAIPGNTGELFF
TRBV10-3	TRBJ2-5	.	.	TGTGCCATCAGTGGGGTTCGAGAGACCCAGTACTTC	CAISGVRETQYF
TRBV5-1	TRBJ1-2	.	TRBD1	TGCGCCAGCAGCAGCTTAGGGGGCGTAGATGGCTACACCTTC	CASSSLGGVDGYTF
TRBV5-1	TRBJ2-2	.	TRBD1	TGCGCCAGCAGCACCAGGACAGGGAACGGGGAGCTGTTTTTT	CASSTRTGNGELFF
TRBV19	TRBJ2-1	.	.	TGTGCCAGTACCCTGGGGGGTAGCTCCTACAATGAGCAGTTCTTC	CASTLGGSSYNEQFF
TRBV19	TRBJ2-1	.	.	TGTGCCAGTAGTATCCTGACCGGCGAGCAGTTCTTC	CASSILTGEQFF
TRBV5-1	TRBJ2-1	.	.	TGCGCCAGCAGCTCAGCGAGCTCCTACAATGAGCAGTTCTTC	CASSSASSYNEQFF
TRBV4-3	TRBJ1-2	once	.	TGCGCCAGCAGCCAAGATAGTAGGTCTCTGACAGCTAACTATGGCTACACCTTC	CASSQDSRSLTANYGYTF
TRBV19	TRBJ2-7	.	TRBD2	TGTGCCAGTAGTCTCTCTCCCGGGACTAGCTACGAGCAGTACTTC	CASSLSPGTSYEQYF
TRBV9	TRBJ2-1	.	.	TGTGCCAGCGGCACCAGCGGTACCTCCTACAATGAGCAGTTCTTC	CASGTSGTSYNEQFF
TRBV6-5	TRBJ1-5	few	.	TGTGCCAGCGCCACAGGAATCAATCAGCCCCAGCATTTT	CASATGINQPQHF
TRBV28	TRBJ2-7	.	TRBD2	TGTGCCAGCAGGTCCTCGGGGGGTCGGGACGAGCAGTACTTC	CASRSSGGRDEQYF
TRBV27	TRBJ2-7	few	TRBD2	TGTGCCAGCAGTCTCTCCGGGACTAGTAGGGAGCAGTACTTC	CASSLSGTSREQYF
TRBV30	TRBJ1-2	.	.	TGTGCCTGGGGAAATGATTACGGCTACACCTTC	CAWGNDYGYTF
TRBV4-3	TRBJ1-6	.	.	TGCGCCAGCAGCCAAGATGTCCGGGGTGGATCACCCCTCCACTTT	CASSQDVRGGSPLHF
TRBV2	TRBJ1-5	few	.	TGTGCCAGTGAACAGGGCGGGAGCAATCAGCCCCAGCATTTT	CASEQGGSNQPQHF
TRBV9	TRBJ1-2	.	.	TGTGCCAGCAGCGGCGGGACAACTAACTATGGCTACACCTTC	CASSGGTTNYGYTF
TRBV27	TRBJ1-1	.	.	TGTGCCAGCAGTTACTTAACAGTTGGGGCTAACACTGAAGCTTTCTTT	CASSYLTVGANTEAFF
TRBV24-1	TRBJ1-5	.	.	TGTGCCACCAGTGGGGGTTCCCTAAATCAGCCCCAGCATTTT	CATSGGSLNQPQHF
TRBV24-1	TRBJ2-3	.	.	TGTGCCACCAGTGGCGATGGGGGGCCGGTAGATACGCAGTATTTT	CATSGDGGPVDTQYF
TRBV7-2	TRBJ2-3	once	TRBD2	TGTGCCAGCAGTACTAGCGGGAGGACAGATACGCAGTATTTT	CASSTSGRTDTQYF
TRBV28	TRBJ1-5	.	.	TGTGCCAGCACTCGGGACAAAGTAACGGCTCAGCCCCAGCATTTT	CASTRDKVTAQPQHF
TRBV11-2	TRBJ2-1	.	.	TGTGCCAGCAGCTTATTAGCGAACAATGAGCAGTTCTTC	CASSLLANNEQFF